This is a list of T cell receptor beta chains from one sample in a study of blood T cell repertoires in COVID-19. Produced via immunoSEQ multiplex PCR; TCRdb's table is partial and in-frame only. The sample has around 180,000 clones, roughly 76% seen once. Material for sequencing was peripheral blood. These TCRs come from a woman aged 80 or over with COVID-19, enrolled during active disease. The CDR3 runs from the conserved cysteine through the conserved F or W. The D gene is left open where the match is weak. Where a row states a size, it is once, few, many or the class of an expanded clone; other rows omit it.

D	size	J	V	DNA	CDR3
TRBD1	.	TRBJ1-2	TRBV27	TGTGCCAGCAGACGGGACAGGGGGGTCGGCTACACCTTC	CASRRDRGVGYTF
.	.	TRBJ2-7	TRBV10-1	TGCGCCGGTAATCCCAGCGGTGATTACGAGCAGTACTTC	CAGNPSGDYEQYF
.	.	TRBJ2-1	TRBV18	TGTGCCAGCTCACCACTGTGGGAGGGGGGCAATGAGCAGTTCTTC	CASSPLWEGGNEQFF
TRBD1	.	TRBJ1-5	TRBV12-3/TRBV12-4	TGTGCCAGCAGTCCGGGACAGAATCAGCCCCAGCATTTT	CASSPGQNQPQHF
.	.	TRBJ1-4	TRBV5-5	TGTGCCAGCAGCTTCCGGGACATCCCCGTCGAAAAACTGTTTTTT	CASSFRDIPVEKLFF
TRBD2	once	TRBJ2-3	TRBV7-2	TGTGCCAGCAGCCCGGGACTAGGGATAGCAGATACGCAGTATTTT	CASSPGLGIADTQYF
.	.	TRBJ1-6	TRBV7-8	TGTGCCAGCAGCTTAGCCGGTTTCGCCTATAATTCACCCCTCCACTTT	CASSLAGFAYNSPLHF
TRBD1	.	TRBJ1-2	TRBV30	TGTGCCTGGAGTGTAGGGGGCGGGTATGGCTACACCTTC	CAWSVGGGYGYTF
.	.	TRBJ1-2	TRBV6-5	TGTGCCAGCAGTCTCGGGAGCTACACCTTC	CASSLGSYTF
.	once	TRBJ2-1	TRBV27	TGTGCCAGCAGTCACCATCTAGCTGCCTCGATCAATGAGCAGTTCTTC	CASSHHLAASINEQFF
TRBD2	.	TRBJ2-1	TRBV28	TGTGCCAGCAGTTCTAGACTAGCGGGAGGGTACAATGAGCAGTTCTTC	CASSSRLAGGYNEQFF
.	.	TRBJ2-7	TRBV11-3	TGTGCCAGCAGCTCCCCTAACGCGGAGCAGTACTTC	CASSSPNAEQYF
.	.	TRBJ2-2	TRBV27	TGTGCCAGCAGTTTATCACCGCGGACAGGGGAGCTGTTTTTT	CASSLSPRTGELFF
TRBD1	.	TRBJ1-4	TRBV3-1/TRBV3-2	TGTGCCAGCAGCCCCCGGGACAGGGTCGCCGAAAAACTGTTTTTT	CASSPRDRVAEKLFF
.	few	TRBJ2-5	TRBV15	TGTGCCACCAGCAGGCGTCACGTTGTCTCCGGAGGGGAGACCCAGTACTTC	CATSRRHVVSGGETQYF
.	.	TRBJ1-3	TRBV5-4	TGTGCCAGCAGCCAAGGAGGGTTCGCTGGAAACACCATATATTTT	CASSQGGFAGNTIYF
.	.	TRBJ1-1	TRBV5-6	TGTGCCAGCAGCGCCGGCGGTCGGACTGAAGCTTTCTTT	CASSAGGRTEAFF